This T cell receptor (beta chain) came from a study of molecular identifiers for immune sequencing clone quantification. Study-level points and caveats: Even with 990,000 or so naive cells present, spiked Jurkat TCR RNA from one cell was reportedly detectable. Clonotypes surpassing 20 RNA copies contained over 98% of effector molecules, versus under 1% in naive cells.

This clonotype appeared many times. Its specificity is unknown. Bulk TCR library preparation followed previously described methods with listed TCR primers. TCRdb fed the PCR reads into MiXCR, producing one record per CDR3 protein. The sample lists approximately 680,000 distinct CDR3 sequences; about 25% were seen once. Germline V CDR1 and CDR2: LNHDA, SQIVND (reference sequence). The V gene end was trimmed by 3 bases and the J gene end by 4 bases; junction bases not matched to a gene: 3. The CDR3 loop spans 15 amino acids. The rearrangement joins TRBV19 to TRBJ2-3; 11 positions agree with TRBD2. The sequence was collected from a human donor in good health. Some libraries in this study had Jurkat cell RNA spiked in. The sequenced material came from naive CD8+ T cells from blood, with Jurkat cell RNA spiked in. Subset specified: FACS-sorted CD8+CD4-CCR7+CD45RA+ naive T cells. The CDR3 DNA reads as TGTGCCAGTAGTATGACTAGCGGGATTCCAGATACGCAGTATTTT. It translates to CASSMTSGIPDTQYF.